This TCR beta chain was sequenced in a study of OX40 agonist ivuxolimab in advanced cancers. CDR1 is MNHEY, CDR2 SMNVEV, per germline (reference sequence). This CDR3 has 14 residues. The V end was cut by 3 bases, the J end by 0 bases, with 8 bases between. Findings and caveats of the study: The study observed clonal expansion of CD4+ and CD8+ blood T cells by week 6 at 0.1 to 3.0 mg/kg. Certain nonresponders likewise exhibited a low normalized T-cell clonal expansion. Low clonal expansion, among the lowest seen, marked partial responders at 0.1-3.0 mg/kg.

Comment on this clone: The antigen remains unidentified.

A history of autoimmune disease or systemic immunosuppression excluded patients. Some clones are missing from TCRdb's copy, which holds only in-frame ones; the method was immunoSEQ multiplex PCR. Of about 60,000 clones in the sample, around 83% are singletons; the top ten hold 2.5%. This receptor was identified in an adult with an advanced solid tumor such as melanoma, head and neck, liver or kidney cancer. The chain employs TRBV27 and TRBJ2-5, with no clear D. Sequenced material: CD4+ or CD8+ T cells sorted from blood, taken in a trial of the OX40 agonist ivuxolimab. The CDR3 protein is CASSFSHNQETQYF. CDR3 nucleotide sequence: TGTGCCAGCAGTTTTAGCCACAACCAAGAGACCCAGTACTTC.